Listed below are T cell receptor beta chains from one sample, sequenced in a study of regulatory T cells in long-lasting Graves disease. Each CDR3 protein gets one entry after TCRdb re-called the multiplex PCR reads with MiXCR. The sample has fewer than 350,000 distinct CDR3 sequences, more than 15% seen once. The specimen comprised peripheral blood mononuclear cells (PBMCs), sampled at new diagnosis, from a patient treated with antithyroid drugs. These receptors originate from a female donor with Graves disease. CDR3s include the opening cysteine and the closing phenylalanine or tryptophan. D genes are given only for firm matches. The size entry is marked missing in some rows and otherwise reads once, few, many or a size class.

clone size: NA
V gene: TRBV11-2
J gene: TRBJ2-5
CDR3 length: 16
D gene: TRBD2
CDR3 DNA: TGTGCCAGCAGCTTGGAGCGGGAGGGTCAGGTAGAGACCCAGTACTTC
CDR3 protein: CASSLEREGQVETQYF

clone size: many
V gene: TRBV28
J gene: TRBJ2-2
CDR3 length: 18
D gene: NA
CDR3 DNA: TGTGCCAGCAGTTCCACCCGGCCAGCTATTGCGAACACCGGGGAGCTGTTTTTT
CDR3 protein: CASSSTRPAIANTGELFF

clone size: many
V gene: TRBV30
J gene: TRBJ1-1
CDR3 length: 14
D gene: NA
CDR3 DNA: TGTGCCTGGAGGCCAGGAATCATGAACACTGAAGCTTTCTTT
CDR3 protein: CAWRPGIMNTEAFF

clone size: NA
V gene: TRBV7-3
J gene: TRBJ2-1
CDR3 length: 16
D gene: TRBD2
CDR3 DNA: TGTGCCAGCAGCCCTCTAGCGGGAGAGGGATACAATGAGCAGTTCTTC
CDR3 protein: CASSPLAGEGYNEQFF

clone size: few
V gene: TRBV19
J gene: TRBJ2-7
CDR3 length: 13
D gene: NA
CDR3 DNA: TGTGCCAGTAGTCGACAGGTTCCGTACGAGCAGTACTTC
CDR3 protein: CASSRQVPYEQYF

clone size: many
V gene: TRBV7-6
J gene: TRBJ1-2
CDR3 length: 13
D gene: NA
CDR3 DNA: TGTGCCAGCAGCCCATGGGAGGGGAAGGGCTACACCTTC
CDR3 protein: CASSPWEGKGYTF

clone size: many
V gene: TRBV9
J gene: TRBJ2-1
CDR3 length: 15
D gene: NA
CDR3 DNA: TGTGCCAGCAGCGTATTTGCGGAATGGGCTAATGAGCAGTTCTTC
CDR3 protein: CASSVFAEWANEQFF

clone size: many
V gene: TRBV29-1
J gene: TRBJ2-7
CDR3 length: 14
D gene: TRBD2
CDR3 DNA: TGCAGCGTTGGGGCCCGGGGGGGAGCATACGAGCAGTACTTC
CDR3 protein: CSVGARGGAYEQYF

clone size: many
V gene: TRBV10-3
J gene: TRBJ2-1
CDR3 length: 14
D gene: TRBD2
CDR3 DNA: TGTGCCATCAGTGAGGCGGGAGCGACGGATGAGCAGTTCTTC
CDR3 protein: CAISEAGATDEQFF

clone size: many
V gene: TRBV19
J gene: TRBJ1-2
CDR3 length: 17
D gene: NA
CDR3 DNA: TGTGCCAGCCACCGGGGGGTCAAGGGCCTCAGGATATATGGCTACACCTTC
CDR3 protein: CASHRGVKGLRIYGYTF

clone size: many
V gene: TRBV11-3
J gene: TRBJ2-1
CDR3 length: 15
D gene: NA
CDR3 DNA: TGTGCCAGCAGCTTAGGTCTAGTATTCCGAAATGAGCAGTTCTTC
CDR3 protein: CASSLGLVFRNEQFF

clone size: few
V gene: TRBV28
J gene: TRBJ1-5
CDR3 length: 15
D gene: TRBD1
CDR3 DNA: TGTGCCAGCAGCTTGGGAGGACAGGGGAGTCAGCCCCAGCATTTT
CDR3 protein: CASSLGGQGSQPQHF

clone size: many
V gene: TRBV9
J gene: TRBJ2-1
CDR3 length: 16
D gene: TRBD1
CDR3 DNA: TGTGCCAGCAGCCAAGAACTACGGACAGGGAACAATGAGCAGTTCTTC
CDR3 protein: CASSQELRTGNNEQFF

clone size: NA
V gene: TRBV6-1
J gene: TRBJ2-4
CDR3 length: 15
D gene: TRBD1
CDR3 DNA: TGTGCCAGCAGGGACCTGGACAGGAGCAAAAACATTCAGTACTTC
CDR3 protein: CASRDLDRSKNIQYF

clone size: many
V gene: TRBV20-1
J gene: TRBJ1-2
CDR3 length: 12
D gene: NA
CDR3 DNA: TGCAGTGCTAGAGATCTGGTCTATGGCTACACCTTC
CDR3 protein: CSARDLVYGYTF

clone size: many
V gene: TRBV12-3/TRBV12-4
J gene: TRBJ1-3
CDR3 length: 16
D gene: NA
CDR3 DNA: TGTGCCAGCACCCAAGGCAGTCGCCTCTCTGGAAACACCATATATTTT
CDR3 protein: CASTQGSRLSGNTIYF

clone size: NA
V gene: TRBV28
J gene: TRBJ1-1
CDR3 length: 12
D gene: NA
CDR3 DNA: TGTGCCAGCAGTTCCGGGCACACTGAAGCTTTCTTT
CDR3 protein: CASSSGHTEAFF

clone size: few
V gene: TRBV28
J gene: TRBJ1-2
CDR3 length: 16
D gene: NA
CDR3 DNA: TGTGCCAGCAGTCAAACGATATTGAAAGCTAACTATGGCTACACCTTC
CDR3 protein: CASSQTILKANYGYTF

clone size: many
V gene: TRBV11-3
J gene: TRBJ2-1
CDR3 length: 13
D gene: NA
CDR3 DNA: TGTGCCAGCAGCTTGGGCTCCTACAATGAGCAGTTCTTC
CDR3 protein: CASSLGSYNEQFF

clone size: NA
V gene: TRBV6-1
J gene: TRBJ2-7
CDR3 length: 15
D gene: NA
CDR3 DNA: TGTGCCAGCAGTGAAGGGGTATCCTCTAGGGACGAGCAGTACTTC
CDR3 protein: CASSEGVSSRDEQYF

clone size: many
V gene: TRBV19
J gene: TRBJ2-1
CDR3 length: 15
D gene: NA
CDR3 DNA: TGTGCCAGTAGTACTTTCGCCAAAGGAAGGGATGAGCAGTTCTTC
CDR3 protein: CASSTFAKGRDEQFF

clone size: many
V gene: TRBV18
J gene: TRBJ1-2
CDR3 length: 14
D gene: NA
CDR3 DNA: TGTGCCAGCTCAGGTTACGGTTCTAACTATGGCTACACCTTC
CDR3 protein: CASSGYGSNYGYTF

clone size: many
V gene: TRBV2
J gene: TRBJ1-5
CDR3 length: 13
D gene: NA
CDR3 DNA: TGTGCCAGCAGCCCCGGTGGGGGCCAGCCCCAGCATTTT
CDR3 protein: CASSPGGGQPQHF

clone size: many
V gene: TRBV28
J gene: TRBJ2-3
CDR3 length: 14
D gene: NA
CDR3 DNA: TGTGCCAGCAGTTTATGGGGACGCGAGGATACGCAGTATTTT
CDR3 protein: CASSLWGREDTQYF

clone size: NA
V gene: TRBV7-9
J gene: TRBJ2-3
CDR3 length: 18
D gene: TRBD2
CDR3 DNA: TGTGCCAGCAGCTTATCACGGACTAGCGGGAGGGCGACAGATACGCAGTATTTT
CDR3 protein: CASSLSRTSGRATDTQYF

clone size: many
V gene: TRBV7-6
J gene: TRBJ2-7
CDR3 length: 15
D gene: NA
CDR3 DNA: TGTGCCAGCAGCCAGGGGGAGGGCAGCTCCTACGAGCAGTACTTC
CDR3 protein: CASSQGEGSSYEQYF

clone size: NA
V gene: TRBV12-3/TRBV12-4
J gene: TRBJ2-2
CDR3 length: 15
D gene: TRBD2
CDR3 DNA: TGTGCCAGCAGGTCCGGGACTAGCGGCACCGGGGAGCTGTTTTTT
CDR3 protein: CASRSGTSGTGELFF

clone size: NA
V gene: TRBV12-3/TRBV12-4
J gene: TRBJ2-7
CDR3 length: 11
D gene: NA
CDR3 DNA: TGTGCCAACAGTTCGGCTTACGAGCAGTACTTC
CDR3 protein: CANSSAYEQYF

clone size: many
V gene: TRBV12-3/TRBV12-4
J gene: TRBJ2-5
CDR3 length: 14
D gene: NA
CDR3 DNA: TGTGCCAGCAGCCTCGGGCTTCCGGGGGAGACCCAGTACTTC
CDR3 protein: CASSLGLPGETQYF

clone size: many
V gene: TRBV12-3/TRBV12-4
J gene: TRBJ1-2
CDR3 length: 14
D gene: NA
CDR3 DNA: TGTGCCAGCAGTTTAATGGGACGCGCTAATGGCTACACCTTC
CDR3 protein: CASSLMGRANGYTF

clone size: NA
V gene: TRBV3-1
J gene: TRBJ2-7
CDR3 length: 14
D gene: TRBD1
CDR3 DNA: TGTGCCAGCAGCCCCCAGGACAGGGTCCACGAGCAGTACTTC
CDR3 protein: CASSPQDRVHEQYF

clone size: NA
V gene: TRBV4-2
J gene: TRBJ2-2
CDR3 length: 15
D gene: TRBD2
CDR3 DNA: TGTGCCAGCGGCCAAGAACCGGGAGGCACCGGGGAGCTGTTTTTT
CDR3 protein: CASGQEPGGTGELFF

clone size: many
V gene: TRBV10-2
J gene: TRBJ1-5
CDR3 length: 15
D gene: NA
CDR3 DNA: TGCGCCAGCAGGATGGCAGGGGATAGCAATCAGCCCCAGCATTTT
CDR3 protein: CASRMAGDSNQPQHF

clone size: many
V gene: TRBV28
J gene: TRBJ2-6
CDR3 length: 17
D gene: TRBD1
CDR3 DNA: TGTGCCAGCAACAGGGGCAGGGGGAGTTCTGGGGCCAACGTCCTGACTTTC
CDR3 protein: CASNRGRGSSGANVLTF

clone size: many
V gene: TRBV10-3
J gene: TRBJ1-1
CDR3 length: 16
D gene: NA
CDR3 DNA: TGTGCCATCAGTGAGTCACGGCTGCCAATGAACACTGAAGCTTTCTTT
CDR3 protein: CAISESRLPMNTEAFF

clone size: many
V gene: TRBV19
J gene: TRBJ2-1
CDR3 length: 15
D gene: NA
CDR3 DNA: TGTGCCAGTAGTATCTTAAGACTATCACAATATGAGCAGTTCTTC
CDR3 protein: CASSILRLSQYEQFF

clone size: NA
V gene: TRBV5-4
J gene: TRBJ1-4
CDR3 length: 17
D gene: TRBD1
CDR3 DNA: TGTGCCAGCAGCCCCACCTCACAGGGGCCGTCTAATGAAAAACTGTTTTTT
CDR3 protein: CASSPTSQGPSNEKLFF